This T cell receptor beta chain was profiled in a study of T cells in Graves' hyperthyroidism and ophthalmopathy. Study-level information: The blood sample was taken at first diagnosis, before treatment began.

The sample holds a few counts of this clonotype. Its specificity is unknown. The junction had 8 bases not matched to a gene; V was cut back by 6 bases and J by 8 bases. This CDR3 comprises 13 residues. CDR1 MDHEN and CDR2 SYDVKM come from the germline V gene. The authors took PBMCs from 7.5 to 10 ml fresh peripheral blood. Study findings and constraints: It was a median around 6 months before onset that the model predicted ophthalmopathy.

There were TCR beta CDR3 regions amplified from RNA transcripts. First-round RT-PCR of the TCR CDR3 relied on the HTBI primer set. TCRdb re-derived calls from the multiplex PCR reads in MiXCR, one entry per CDR3 protein. The data show a few hundred thousand distinct CDR3 sequences, with roughly 25% seen just once and more than 60% held by the top ten. The V call is TRBV28, the J call TRBJ1-2; 8 nucleotides line up with TRBD1. This TCR was sampled from a man aged 45 to 65 with Graves' hyperthyroidism. Sequenced: blood. CDR3 sequence reads: CASSLGQGRGYTF. The CDR3 nucleotides read TGTGCCAGCAGCCTAGGACAGGGTCGCGGCTACACCTTC.